One sample yielded the 25 T cell receptor beta chains listed below, sequenced in a study of blood T cells in healthy people across ages (dated by TCRdb to the mid-2010s). The library was generated by 5' RACE. The run used an Illumina HiSeq 2500. A second about 7 to 11 cycle PCR used a sample-barcoded 5' primer and a J-beta primer mix. Using fastp at Q25 and MiXCR, TCRdb reprocessed the public reads and kept productive beta chains. Identical CDR3 protein sequences are pooled into one entry, listed with their most common genes and DNA. Within this sample are about a million distinct CDR3 sequences, with about 44% of them counted one time only. The ten largest clones represent roughly 13% of the sample. The material sequenced was blood. These receptors were obtained from a man aged 25 to 40 in good health.

With respect to this clonotype: A much bigger clone sits one base away, suggesting this may be a read error. The chain joins TRBV7-9 to TRBJ2-7; 9 nucleotides align to TRBD2. Germline loops: CDR1 SEHNR, CDR2 FQNEAQ (reference sequence). This CDR3 has 13 residues. J was trimmed by 7 bases and V by 5 bases; bases with no gene match: 6. In DNA, the CDR3 is TGTGCCAGCAGCGATAGCGGGGGTGGTGAGCAGTACTTC. Translating gives CASSDSGGGEQYF.

A few counts support this clonotype. The rearrangement uses TRBV4-1 and TRBJ1-2; D perhaps matches TRBD1 (5 bases). This CDR3 region has 15 residues. CDR1 MGHRA and CDR2 YSYEKL come from the germline V gene. Trimming took 3 bases from V and 4 from J, leaving 15 bases between them. The CDR3 nucleotides read TGCGCCAGCAGCCAGGGGACGGAGTACGGCTATGGCTACACCTTC. Amino acid sequence: CASSQGTEYGYGYTF.

The chain combines TRBV11-2 with TRBJ2-5; D possibly corresponds to TRBD1 (6 bases). CDR1 is SGHAT, CDR2 FQNNGV, per germline. The CDR3 is made up of 14 amino acids. V lost 5 bases and J 4 bases, leaving 14 bases between the germline ends. The DNA of the CDR3 is TGTGCCAGCAGCCCTACAGGGTTCAGAGAGACCCAGTACTTC. Amino acid sequence: CASSPTGFRETQYF. Full variable domain (remainder filled in from reference TRBV11-2 and TRBJ2-5): EAGVAQSPRYKIIEKRQSVAFWCNPISGHATLYWYQQILGQGPKLLIQFQNNGVVDDSQLPKDRFSAERLKGVDSTLKIQPAKLEDSAVYLCASSPTGFRETQYFGPGTRLLVL.

The chain uses TRBV29-1 and TRBJ2-1; TRBD1 agrees at 9 bases. The J call may be mistaken, given a closer DNA end match to TRBJ2-7. Germline V lookup: CDR1 SQVTM, CDR2 ANQGSEA. The CDR3 is 14 residues long. CDR3 region: CSVERRDRVPEQYF. DNA for the CDR3: TGCAGCGTCGAACGGAGGGACAGGGTCCCCGAGCAGTACTTC.

This clonotype was detected ten times or more. V usage is TRBV7-2 and J usage is TRBJ1-2, with a tentative D call TRBD1 (5 bases). The CDR3 covers 15 residues. Trimming shortened V by 5 bases and J by 5 bases, and 18 bases separated the two germline ends. Germline V gene sequence: CDR1 SGHTA, CDR2 FQGNSA. CDR3 amino acids: CASSPRAGREYGYTF. The CDR3 DNA sequence: TGTGCCAGCAGCCCTCGTGCGGGCAGGGAGTATGGCTACACCTTC.

There are a few counts of this clonotype. The chain is built from TRBV28 and TRBJ2-7, with D unresolved. The CDR3 length is 15 residues. The V and J ends lost 4 bases and 3 bases respectively, with 16 bases between them. Germline assignment: CDR1 MDHEN and CDR2 SYDVKM. The CDR3 sequence: CASSSPSAAYYEQYF. The CDR3 DNA sequence: TGTGCCAGCAGTTCCCCCTCGGCAGCTTACTACGAGCAGTACTTC. Complete variable domain (other parts from reference TRBV28 and TRBJ2-7): DVKVTQSSRYLVKRTGEKVFLECVQDMDHENMFWYRQDPGLGLRLIYFSYDVKMKEKGDIPEGYSVSREKKERFSLILESASTNQTSMYLCASSSPSAAYYEQYFGPGTRLTVT.

The chain carries TRBV4-1 and TRBJ1-1; no reliable D call. The CDR3 spans 14 residues. Germline V gene lookup returns CDR1 MGHRA and CDR2 YSYEKL. Trimming took off 4 bases at V and 2 bases at J, with 11 bases between the two ends. The CDR3 sequence: CASSPRRVNTEAFF. CDR3 bases: TGCGCCAGCAGCCCCCGACGGGTTAACACTGAAGCTTTCTTT.

V gene TRBV11-2 combines with J gene TRBJ2-3; D gene unclear. The germline V and J ends were trimmed by 0 bases and 7 bases, with 11 bases remaining between them. Germline loops: CDR1 SGHAT, CDR2 FQNNGV. The CDR3 is 14 amino acids. CDR3 nucleotide sequence: TGTGCCAGCAGCTTAGATCTATCGCCGAATACGCAGTATTTT. Protein sequence: CASSLDLSPNTQYF.

In its sample, this clonotype was seen a few times. The chain is built from TRBV5-6 and TRBJ2-5, with D possibly TRBD2 on 5 matching bases. Trimming removed 0 bases from V and 6 bases from J, with 24 bases in between. Germline V gene data show CDR1 as SGHDT and CDR2 as YYEEEE. The CDR3 consists of 18 residues. The CDR3 DNA reads TGTGCCAGCAGCTTGGGGCCCTCCTCGTCCCTCACGGGAAAGACCCAGTACTTC. Encoded protein: CASSLGPSSSLTGKTQYF.

The J gene is TRBJ2-5, the V gene TRBV14; TRBD2 agrees at 11 bases. Germline loops: CDR1 SGHDN, CDR2 FVKESK. Trimming cost V 3 bases and J 11 bases; bases outside gene matches: 14. The CDR3 extends over 16 amino acids. The CDR3 coding sequence is TGTGCCAGCAGCCAGTTTCTAGCGGGAGGAGTCAATGAGCAGTACTTC. Its protein is CASSQFLAGGVNEQYF.

In its sample, this clonotype was seen a few times. J is TRBJ2-1 and V is TRBV10-3; D is perhaps TRBD2 (5 bases). The CDR3 consists of 14 residues. Germline V lookup: CDR1 ENHRY, CDR2 SYGVKD. Between the trimmed V and J ends, which lost 4 bases and 2 bases, there was a span of 9 bases. CDR3 in DNA: TGTGCCATCAGTGGAGCCGGGACCTACAATGAGCAGTTCTTC. Its protein product is CAISGAGTYNEQFF.

This clonotype has a single count. The J gene is TRBJ1-5, the V gene TRBV7-2; D uncertain. Trimming took 4 bases from V and 4 from J, leaving 8 bases between them. CDR1 and CDR2 (germline): SGHTA, FQGNSA. There are 13 residues in the CDR3. CDR3 DNA: TGTGCCAGCAGCTCCGAGCAAAATCAGCCCCAGCATTTT. Protein product: CASSSEQNQPQHF. The full variable domain, its missing parts supplied by reference TRBV7-2 and TRBJ1-5, is GAGVSQSPSNKVTEKGKDVELRCDPISGHTALYWYRQSLGQGLEFLIYFQGNSAPDKSGLPSDRFSAERTGGSVSTLTIQRTQQEDSAVYLCASSSEQNQPQHFGDGTRLSIL.

The chain recombines TRBV27 with TRBJ2-7, with 9 bases fitting TRBD2. V was clipped by 6 bases and J by 3 bases; unmatched bases: 9. The CDR3 sequence is 15 residues long. The germline V gene has CDR1 MNHEY and CDR2 SMNVEV (reference sequence). CDR3: CASRVSGGSNYEQYF. Written as DNA, the CDR3 is TGTGCCAGCAGAGTTAGCGGGGGCAGTAACTACGAGCAGTACTTC.

This chain links TRBV10-3 with TRBJ2-7; TRBD1 aligns across 8 bases. From germline, CDR1 is ENHRY and CDR2 SYGVKD. J was trimmed by 2 bases and V by 2 bases; bases with no gene match: 8. The CDR3 extends over 16 amino acids. Written as DNA, the CDR3 is TGTGCCATCAGTGAGGCGGGGACAGGAATTACCTACGAGCAGTACTTC. It codes for CAISEAGTGITYEQYF.

This clonotype has more than one count but fewer than ten. V usage is TRBV3-1 and J usage is TRBJ2-5; D is undetermined. This CDR3 has 15 residues. The germline CDR1 and CDR2 sequences are LGHDT and YNNKEL (reference sequence). Trimming cost V 1 base and J 2 bases, with 11 bases left between them. The CDR3 is CASSQASATQETQYF. The CDR3 bases are TGTGCCAGCAGCCAAGCTTCGGCTACTCAAGAGACCCAGTACTTC.

The rearrangement uses TRBV20-1 and TRBJ1-6; 7 nucleotides agree with TRBD1. The CDR3 consists of 13 residues. V was pared by 4 bases and J by 9 bases, with 6 bases of the junction left unmatched. From germline, CDR1 is DFQATT and CDR2 SNEGSKA (reference sequence). CDR3 bases: TGCAGTGCTAACGACAGGGTGGGTTCACCCCTCCACTTT. The encoded protein is CSANDRVGSPLHF.

This chain joins TRBV29-1 and TRBJ2-3, with 7 bases aligning to TRBD1. From germline, CDR1 is SQVTM and CDR2 ANQGSEA. V lost 7 bases and J lost 7; bases outside the gene matches: 5. CDR3 length equals 11 residues. This CDR3 reads CSGNRGHTQYF. The CDR3 DNA reads as TGCAGCGGGAACAGGGGACATACGCAGTATTTT.

The CDR3 nucleotides are TGCGCCAGCAGCTTGGGAGGCGGCCTCACTGAAGCTTTCTTT. It codes for CASSLGGGLTEAFF. This chain links TRBV5-1 with TRBJ1-1, with no clear D. The CDR3 has 14 residues. Germline-derived CDR1 and CDR2 are SGHRS and YFSETQ. V was pared by 0 bases and J by 4 bases, with 10 bases between.

A word on this clonotype: With a much larger clone just one base away, this may be a read error. The rearrangement joins TRBV7-2 to TRBJ2-5; D unresolved. The CDR3 has 12 residues. Trimming stripped 1 base from V and 11 bases from J, with 11 bases between. Germline V CDR1 and CDR2: SGHTA, FQGNSA. The CDR3 loop is CASSLDRRPQYF. The CDR3 DNA reads as TGTGCCAGCAGCTTAGATCGACGCCCGCAGTACTTC.

The table lists this clonotype with a count of one. The chain has TRBV10-2 and TRBJ2-7, with D possibly TRBD1 on 7 matching bases. The ends were cut back, 4 bases at V and 6 bases at J, with 16 bases in the middle. Germline CDR1 reads WSHSY; CDR2 reads SAAADI. The CDR3 sequence is 14 residues long. CDR3 DNA: TGCGCCAGCAGTGTACAGGGGTTCGGGAGCGAGCAGTACTTC. Translated, it gives CASSVQGFGSEQYF.

This clonotype was observed a few times. J is TRBJ1-2 and V is TRBV4-1, with D unclear. Germline V gives CDR1 MGHRA, CDR2 YSYEKL. The CDR3 extends over 15 amino acids. V lost 3 bases to trimming and J lost 4 bases, with 15 bases between them. The CDR3 DNA sequence: TGCGCCAGCAGCCAGGACCGGGCATCGGGCTATGGCTACACCTTC. It encodes CASSQDRASGYGYTF.

This chain uses TRBV3-1 with TRBJ2-1; tentatively, D is TRBD2 (5 bases). The V gene lost 1 base and the J gene lost 0 bases, with 10 bases spanning the gap. This CDR3 spans 16 amino acids. The germline V gene encodes CDR1 LGHDT and CDR2 YNNKEL (reference sequence). The CDR3 DNA sequence: TGTGCCAGCAGCCAAGGACTATCGAGCTCCTACAATGAGCAGTTCTTC. Residues: CASSQGLSSSYNEQFF.

This chain links TRBV5-1 with TRBJ2-1; 8 nucleotides align to TRBD2. The tail of the sequence fits TRBJ2-7 better, so the J call may be wrong. The germline gives CDR1 SGHRS, CDR2 YFSETQ. The CDR3 is 15 residues long. The CDR3 DNA follows: TGCGCCAGCAGGATGCGGGGGGACTCCTACAATGAGCAGTACTTC. It encodes CASRMRGDSYNEQYF.

This clonotype occurred a few times. The chain joins TRBV4-1 to TRBJ1-2; TRBD1 aligns across 8 bases. The CDR3 covers 15 residues. Germline loops: CDR1 MGHRA, CDR2 YSYEKL. The ends lost 1 base at V and 3 bases at J; junction bases unmatched: 4. The CDR3 region has the DNA TGCGCCAGCAGCCAAGGGACAGGGATGGACTATGGCTACACCTTC. Translation gives CASSQGTGMDYGYTF.

CDR3 bases: TGCGCCAGCAGCCAAGATCAGCGGGGAGGGTCCTACGAGCAGTACTTC. Its protein product is CASSQDQRGGSYEQYF. The V and J genes are TRBV4-1 and TRBJ2-7; 7 bases agree with TRBD2. Trimming removed 0 bases from V and 1 base from J; junction bases left unmatched: 6. CDR1 MGHRA and CDR2 YSYEKL come from the germline V gene. The CDR3 contains 16 residues.